A selection of T cell receptor beta chains follows, all from one sample in a study of T-cell reconstitution after alpha-beta-depleted transplantation in children. One entry per CDR3 protein results from TCRdb running MiXCR on the PCR reads. The table lists 70,000 to 95,000 distinct CDR3 sequences, around 15% of them singletons. Source: PBMCs, mostly from graft donor cells, taken 180 days after TCRalphabeta/CD19-depleted stem cell transplant. These receptors were taken from a male patient aged 2 to 10 who had a stem cell transplant for acute lymphoblastic leukemia, so the T cells may come from the graft donor. CDR3s include the opening cysteine and the closing phenylalanine or tryptophan. Fields, in order: V gene, J gene, D gene, clone size, CDR3 protein, CDR3 DNA. A D gene is named only where the DNA matches it firmly. The size of a clone is reported for some rows only, either as once, few or many, or as a class for expanded clones.

V gene: TRBV18
J gene: TRBJ2-5
D gene: -
clone size: few
CDR3 protein: CASSPDETQYF
CDR3 DNA: TGTGCCAGCTCACCAGACGAGACCCAGTACTTC

V gene: TRBV9
J gene: TRBJ1-1
D gene: -
clone size: -
CDR3 protein: CASSVEVHMNTEAFF
CDR3 DNA: TGTGCCAGCAGCGTAGAGGTACATATGAACACTGAAGCTTTCTTT

V gene: TRBV7-9
J gene: TRBJ2-2
D gene: -
clone size: few
CDR3 protein: CASSKQGTPGELFF
CDR3 DNA: TGTGCCAGCAGCAAACAGGGTACGCCCGGGGAGCTGTTTTTT

V gene: TRBV5-4
J gene: TRBJ2-3
D gene: TRBD2
clone size: few
CDR3 protein: CASSLAYAGGLTTDTQYF
CDR3 DNA: TGTGCCAGCAGCTTGGCCTACGCGGGGGGCTTAACCACAGATACGCAGTATTTT

V gene: TRBV5-1
J gene: TRBJ1-2
D gene: -
clone size: few
CDR3 protein: CASSLNRAGYTF
CDR3 DNA: TGCGCCAGCAGCTTGAACAGGGCTGGCTACACCTTC

V gene: TRBV20-1
J gene: TRBJ2-1
D gene: TRBD1
clone size: -
CDR3 protein: CSASLAPGQGFSYNEQFF
CDR3 DNA: TGCAGTGCTAGTCTCGCCCCGGGACAGGGCTTCTCCTACAATGAGCAGTTCTTC

V gene: TRBV20-1
J gene: TRBJ2-5
D gene: -
clone size: -
CDR3 protein: CSARDKASRETQYF
CDR3 DNA: TGCAGTGCTAGAGATAAGGCTAGCCGAGAGACCCAGTACTTC

V gene: TRBV20-1
J gene: TRBJ2-2
D gene: TRBD1
clone size: few
CDR3 protein: CSVGGAGTGELFF
CDR3 DNA: TGCAGTGTAGGGGGCGCGGGTACCGGGGAGCTGTTTTTT

V gene: TRBV5-1
J gene: TRBJ2-4
D gene: -
clone size: few
CDR3 protein: CASSLNNGNIQYF
CDR3 DNA: TGCGCCAGCAGCTTGAACAACGGAAACATTCAGTACTTC

V gene: TRBV10-3
J gene: TRBJ2-6
D gene: TRBD1
clone size: few
CDR3 protein: CAISAWDRVGYSGANVLTF
CDR3 DNA: TGTGCCATCAGTGCCTGGGACAGGGTAGGATATAGTGGGGCCAACGTCCTGACTTTC

V gene: TRBV6-1
J gene: TRBJ2-5
D gene: -
clone size: -
CDR3 protein: CASSEARGGETQYF
CDR3 DNA: TGTGCCAGCAGTGAGGCCAGGGGGGGGGAGACCCAGTACTTC

V gene: TRBV6-1
J gene: TRBJ2-7
D gene: -
clone size: few
CDR3 protein: CASRRQALAYEQYF
CDR3 DNA: TGTGCCAGCAGGAGACAGGCATTGGCCTACGAGCAGTACTTC

V gene: TRBV6-5
J gene: TRBJ2-5
D gene: TRBD1
clone size: many
CDR3 protein: CASSYGRAWTGEETQYF
CDR3 DNA: TGTGCCAGCAGTTACGGACGGGCGTGGACAGGGGAAGAGACCCAGTACTTC

V gene: TRBV12-3/TRBV12-4
J gene: TRBJ2-4
D gene: -
clone size: many
CDR3 protein: CASRETGSLAKNIQYF
CDR3 DNA: TGTGCCAGCAGAGAAACAGGGAGCCTAGCCAAAAACATTCAGTACTTC

V gene: TRBV19
J gene: TRBJ2-7
D gene: -
clone size: once
CDR3 protein: CASSITGNSYEQYF
CDR3 DNA: TGTGCCAGTAGTATCACAGGGAACTCCTACGAGCAGTACTTC

V gene: TRBV7-9
J gene: TRBJ2-2
D gene: TRBD1
clone size: few
CDR3 protein: CASSSIGQEPLKLFF
CDR3 DNA: TGTGCCAGCAGCTCCATCGGACAGGAACCTTTGAAGCTGTTTTTT

V gene: TRBV7-2
J gene: TRBJ1-5
D gene: TRBD1
clone size: -
CDR3 protein: CASSPGQVQPQHF
CDR3 DNA: TGTGCCAGCAGCCCCGGACAGGTCCAGCCCCAGCATTTT

V gene: TRBV5-6
J gene: TRBJ2-7
D gene: -
clone size: many
CDR3 protein: CASSLNRAYEQYF
CDR3 DNA: TGTGCCAGCAGCTTGAATCGGGCCTACGAGCAGTACTTC

V gene: TRBV12-3/TRBV12-4
J gene: TRBJ1-1
D gene: -
clone size: few
CDR3 protein: CASSLGFTEAFF
CDR3 DNA: TGTGCCAGCAGTTTAGGGTTCACTGAAGCTTTCTTT

V gene: TRBV5-1
J gene: TRBJ2-7
D gene: TRBD1
clone size: few
CDR3 protein: CASSSGQVLYEQYF
CDR3 DNA: TGCGCCAGCAGCTCGGGACAGGTCCTTTACGAGCAGTACTTC

V gene: TRBV7-8
J gene: TRBJ2-3
D gene: -
clone size: -
CDR3 protein: CASSSEHGTQYF
CDR3 DNA: TGTGCCAGCAGCTCCGAGCACGGTACGCAGTATTTT

V gene: TRBV20-1
J gene: TRBJ1-2
D gene: -
clone size: many
CDR3 protein: CSASAGPYYGYTF
CDR3 DNA: TGCAGTGCTTCCGCAGGACCCTACTATGGCTACACCTTC

V gene: TRBV7-6
J gene: TRBJ2-3
D gene: -
clone size: few
CDR3 protein: CASSLLGGGGSTDTQYF
CDR3 DNA: TGTGCCAGCAGCTTATTAGGAGGTGGCGGTTCCACAGATACGCAGTATTTT

V gene: TRBV6-2/TRBV6-3
J gene: TRBJ2-1
D gene: -
clone size: few
CDR3 protein: CASSVRVYNEQFF
CDR3 DNA: TGTGCCAGCAGTGTCCGGGTTTACAATGAGCAGTTCTTC

V gene: TRBV5-4
J gene: TRBJ2-5
D gene: -
clone size: few
CDR3 protein: CASSINVGAQYF
CDR3 DNA: TGTGCCAGCAGCATAAACGTGGGTGCCCAGTACTTC

V gene: TRBV6-4
J gene: TRBJ2-1
D gene: TRBD2
clone size: many
CDR3 protein: CASRDPGLAGGNEQFF
CDR3 DNA: TGTGCCAGCAGGGACCCGGGACTAGCGGGAGGAAATGAGCAGTTCTTC

V gene: TRBV13
J gene: TRBJ2-7
D gene: -
clone size: -
CDR3 protein: CASSLGRLANEQYF
CDR3 DNA: TGTGCCAGCAGCCTCGGACGGCTGGCCAACGAGCAGTACTTC

V gene: TRBV19
J gene: TRBJ1-1
D gene: -
clone size: -
CDR3 protein: CASRRGLVNTEAFF
CDR3 DNA: TGTGCCAGTAGGAGGGGTCTGGTGAACACTGAAGCTTTCTTT

V gene: TRBV5-1
J gene: TRBJ2-7
D gene: TRBD2
clone size: -
CDR3 protein: CASARGGTYEQYF
CDR3 DNA: TGCGCCAGCGCGCGCGGGGGGACCTACGAGCAGTACTTC

V gene: TRBV7-9
J gene: TRBJ2-7
D gene: -
clone size: many
CDR3 protein: CASSLQGNEQYF
CDR3 DNA: TGTGCCAGCAGCTTACAAGGGAACGAGCAGTACTTC

V gene: TRBV3-1
J gene: TRBJ2-3
D gene: -
clone size: -
CDR3 protein: CASSSGSTDTQYF
CDR3 DNA: TGTGCCAGCAGCTCGGGGAGCACAGATACGCAGTATTTT

V gene: TRBV3-1
J gene: TRBJ1-2
D gene: TRBD1
clone size: once
CDR3 protein: CASSQGDRAYGYTF
CDR3 DNA: TGTGCCAGCAGCCAAGGTGACAGGGCCTATGGCTACACCTTC

V gene: TRBV7-6
J gene: TRBJ1-3
D gene: TRBD1
clone size: few
CDR3 protein: CASSTRDRGVRDTIYF
CDR3 DNA: TGTGCCAGCAGCACACGGGACAGGGGAGTTCGGGACACCATATATTTT

V gene: TRBV25-1
J gene: TRBJ2-2
D gene: TRBD1
clone size: -
CDR3 protein: CASSRQGASKNTGELFF
CDR3 DNA: TGTGCCAGCAGTAGACAGGGGGCGTCTAAGAACACTGGGGAGCTGTTTTTT

V gene: TRBV20-1
J gene: TRBJ2-2
D gene: TRBD2
clone size: -
CDR3 protein: CSAKGGLAGGTGELFF
CDR3 DNA: TGCAGTGCCAAAGGGGGACTAGCGGGAGGCACCGGGGAGCTGTTTTTT

V gene: TRBV12-3/TRBV12-4
J gene: TRBJ2-5
D gene: -
clone size: few
CDR3 protein: CASSTLSAQYF
CDR3 DNA: TGTGCCAGCAGTACCCTTTCGGCCCAGTACTTC

V gene: TRBV5-6
J gene: TRBJ2-3
D gene: -
clone size: -
CDR3 protein: CASSLGTGTWNTQYF
CDR3 DNA: TGTGCCAGCAGCTTGGGGACGGGGACATGGAATACGCAGTATTTT

V gene: TRBV28
J gene: TRBJ2-2
D gene: -
clone size: -
CDR3 protein: CASSPQGIGELFF
CDR3 DNA: TGTGCCAGCAGTCCTCAGGGGATCGGGGAGCTGTTTTTT

V gene: TRBV20-1
J gene: TRBJ2-1
D gene: -
clone size: -
CDR3 protein: CSSEPVGYNEQFF
CDR3 DNA: TGCAGTTCCGAACCTGTGGGTTACAATGAGCAGTTCTTC

V gene: TRBV4-3
J gene: TRBJ1-4
D gene: -
clone size: few
CDR3 protein: CASSQPGTGDEKLFF
CDR3 DNA: TGCGCCAGCAGCCAACCCGGGACCGGGGATGAAAAACTGTTTTTT

V gene: TRBV20-1
J gene: TRBJ1-4
D gene: -
clone size: few
CDR3 protein: CSARDGGRENEKLFF
CDR3 DNA: TGCAGTGCTAGAGATGGTGGCAGGGAAAATGAAAAACTGTTTTTT

V gene: TRBV7-9
J gene: TRBJ2-4
D gene: -
clone size: -
CDR3 protein: CASSLGQRAKNIQYF
CDR3 DNA: TGTGCCAGCAGCTTAGGACAGAGAGCCAAAAACATTCAGTACTTC

V gene: TRBV5-1
J gene: TRBJ1-2
D gene: TRBD1
clone size: few
CDR3 protein: CASSQSGQNYGYTF
CDR3 DNA: TGCGCCAGCAGCCAGTCGGGACAGAACTATGGCTACACCTTC

V gene: TRBV12-3/TRBV12-4
J gene: TRBJ1-1
D gene: -
clone size: many
CDR3 protein: CASSLGARSTEAFF
CDR3 DNA: TGTGCCAGCAGTTTGGGGGCGCGGAGCACTGAAGCTTTCTTT

V gene: TRBV20-1
J gene: TRBJ2-1
D gene: TRBD2
clone size: many
CDR3 protein: CSARDLRLAGTNEQFF
CDR3 DNA: TGCAGTGCTAGAGATCTCAGACTAGCGGGAACCAATGAGCAGTTCTTC

V gene: TRBV7-2
J gene: TRBJ2-2
D gene: -
clone size: few
CDR3 protein: CASSPRGLAFPGELFF
CDR3 DNA: TGTGCCAGCAGCCCCAGGGGACTTGCGTTCCCCGGGGAGCTGTTTTTT